The 7 T cell receptor beta chains presented below share a single source sample, sequenced in a study of cytomegalovirus exposure and HLA in healthy donors. The repertoire was sequenced with immunoSEQ multiplex PCR; TCRdb's copy has only in-frame clones and lacks some. This sample has hundreds of thousands of clones, with more than 75% found just once. The sample comprised PBMCs. The receptors were sampled from a man between 18 and 35 years old in good health and CMV-seropositive.

This chain joins TRBV30 and TRBJ2-1; 10 bases line up with TRBD2. CDR3 length: 15 amino acids. Trimming cost V 0 bases and J 7 bases; bases outside gene matches: 6. From germline, CDR1 is GTSNPN and CDR2 SVGIG (reference sequence). The CDR3 spells CAWSVILAGENEQFF. The DNA for the CDR3 is TGTGCCTGGAGTGTAATTCTAGCGGGAGAAAATGAGCAGTTCTTC.

This sequence joins TRBV7-8 and TRBJ2-2; TRBD2 agrees at 14 bases. CDR1 is SGHVS, CDR2 FQNEAQ, per germline. Germline trimming cut 2 bases from V and 3 bases from J; bases unmatched to any gene: 8. CDR3 length: 19 amino acids. CDR3 region: CASSLRLAGGPGDTGELFF. The CDR3 nucleotides are TGTGCCAGCAGCTTAAGACTAGCGGGAGGGCCAGGGGACACCGGGGAGCTGTTTTTT.

V and J are TRBV5-6 and TRBJ2-3; the D is unclear. CDR3 length: 13 residues. Germline CDR1 SGHDT, CDR2 YYEEEE. Between the trimmed V and J ends, which lost 0 bases and 5 bases, there was a span of 7 bases. This chain's CDR3 is CASSLVDGDTQYF. CDR3 in DNA: TGTGCCAGCAGCTTGGTGGATGGAGATACGCAGTATTTT. The complete variable domain, with remaining parts taken from reference TRBV5-6 and TRBJ2-3, reads DAGVTQSPTHLIKTRGQQVTLRCSPKSGHDTVSWYQQALGQGPQFIFQYYEEEERQRGNFPDRFSGHQFPNYSSELNVNALLLGDSALYLCASSLVDGDTQYFGPGTRLTVL.

The V gene is TRBV6-1, the J gene TRBJ1-2; TRBD1 matches at 8 bases. The CDR3 covers 14 residues. V trimming: 6 bases; J trimming: 7 bases; junction bases outside the gene matches: 10. CDR1 and CDR2 (germline): MNHNS, SASEGT. CDR3 in amino acids: CASSRTGTGSGYTF. The DNA of the CDR3 is TGTGCCAGCAGCCGAACCGGGACAGGATCTGGCTACACCTTC.

The chain has TRBV7-9 and TRBJ2-2, with 11 positions matching TRBD2. CDR1 and CDR2 from the germline V gene are SEHNR and FQNEAQ (reference sequence). V trimming: 6 bases; J trimming: 7 bases; junction bases outside the gene matches: 1. The CDR3 consists of 13 residues. The CDR3 loop is CASSTSGSGELFF. The CDR3 region has the DNA TGTGCCAGCAGTACTAGCGGGAGCGGGGAGCTGTTTTTT.

The rearrangement joins TRBV29-1 to TRBJ1-2; no clear D. Trimming took off 5 bases at V and 0 bases at J, with 7 bases between the two ends. CDR1 is SQVTM and CDR2 is ANQGSEA in the germline V gene. The CDR3 loop spans 12 amino acids. The CDR3 protein is CSVRIANYGYTF. The CDR3 coding sequence is TGCAGCGTTCGGATAGCTAACTATGGCTACACCTTC.

The CDR3 reads CASSLGSGDGYTF. The CDR3 nucleotides are TGTGCCAGCAGCTTAGGGAGTGGAGACGGCTACACCTTC. V and J are TRBV7-2 and TRBJ1-2; D is unresolved. Per germline, CDR1 SGHTA and CDR2 FQGNSA. The V end lost 1 base, the J end lost 8 bases, and 11 bases lay between the germline ends. This CDR3 region has 13 residues.